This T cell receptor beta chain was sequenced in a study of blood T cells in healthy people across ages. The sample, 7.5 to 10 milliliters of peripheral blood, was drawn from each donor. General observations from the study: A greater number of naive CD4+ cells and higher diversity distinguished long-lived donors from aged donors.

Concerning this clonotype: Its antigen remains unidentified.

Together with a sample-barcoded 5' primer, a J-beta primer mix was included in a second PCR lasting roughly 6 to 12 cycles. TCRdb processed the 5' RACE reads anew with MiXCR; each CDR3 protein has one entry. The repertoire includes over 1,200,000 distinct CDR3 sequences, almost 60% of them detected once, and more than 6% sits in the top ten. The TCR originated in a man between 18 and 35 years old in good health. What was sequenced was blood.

The CDR3 spells CASTGQGAGTEAFF. The CDR3 nucleotides are TGTGCCAGCACTGGACAGGGGGCAGGAACTGAAGCTTTCTTT. The V gene is TRBV2, the J gene TRBJ1-1; 11 bases match TRBD1. Germline loops: CDR1 SNHLY, CDR2 FYNNEI. The V gene end was trimmed by 7 bases and the J gene end by 5 bases; junction bases not matched to a gene: 6. The CDR3 runs to 14 residues.